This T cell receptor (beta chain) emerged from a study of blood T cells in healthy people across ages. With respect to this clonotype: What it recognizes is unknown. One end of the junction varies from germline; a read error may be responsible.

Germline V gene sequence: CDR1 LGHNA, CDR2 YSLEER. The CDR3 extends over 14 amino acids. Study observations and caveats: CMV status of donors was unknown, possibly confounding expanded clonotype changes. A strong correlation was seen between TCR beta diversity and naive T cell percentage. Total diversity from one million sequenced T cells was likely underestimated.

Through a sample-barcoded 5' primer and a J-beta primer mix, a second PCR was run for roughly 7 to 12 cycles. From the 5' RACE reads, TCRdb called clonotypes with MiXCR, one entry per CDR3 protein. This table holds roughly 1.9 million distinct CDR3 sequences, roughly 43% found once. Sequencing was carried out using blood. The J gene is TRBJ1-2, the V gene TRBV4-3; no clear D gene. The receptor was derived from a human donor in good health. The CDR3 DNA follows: TGCGCCAGCAGCCAAAGACCGGGAAACTGTGGCTACACCTTC. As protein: CASSQRPGNCGYTF.